These 21 T cell receptor beta chains were all obtained from the same sample, sequenced in a study of blood T cell repertoires in COVID-19. Data came from immunoSEQ multiplex PCR; TCRdb stores just in-frame clones and leaves some out. The sample has approximately 150,000 clones; around 90% are singletons. The sequencing sample was made of peripheral blood. The receptors come from a woman in her 50s with acute or convalescent COVID-19.

The genes are TRBV6-6 and TRBJ2-7; TRBD2 agrees at 8 bases. The V gene's germline CDR1 is MNHNY and CDR2 SVGAGI (reference sequence). This CDR3 has 15 amino acids. V was pared by 5 bases and J by 7 bases, with 13 bases of the junction left unmatched. The CDR3 loop is CASSASGTRRWEQYF. In DNA form, the CDR3 reads TGTGCCAGCAGTGCCTCCGGGACTAGAAGGTGGGAGCAGTACTTC.

The J gene is TRBJ1-2, the V gene TRBV6-4; TRBD1 might be the D (5 bases). CDR1 and CDR2 from the germline V gene are MRHNA and SNTAGT. This CDR3 comprises 14 residues. V lost 0 bases, J lost 8 bases, and 13 bases lay in between. CDR3 coding DNA: TGTGCCAGCAGTGACTCTTGGGGGGGATACGGCTACACCTTC. Its translation is CASSDSWGGYGYTF.

This clone has a handful of counts. The rearrangement joins TRBV7-2 to TRBJ2-3, with 11 bases lining up with TRBD1. The junction had 3 bases not matched to a gene; V was cut back by 3 bases and J by 4 bases. The length of the CDR3 is 15 residues. The germline V gene has CDR1 SGHTA and CDR2 FQGNSA. CDR3 nucleotides: TGTGCCAGCAGCTTGGACAGGGGGCGGTCAGATACGCAGTATTTT. Translation: CASSLDRGRSDTQYF.

The CDR3 protein is CSVELAGLFNEQFF. DNA of the CDR3: TGCAGCGTTGAACTAGCCGGACTCTTCAATGAGCAGTTCTTC. This rearrangement joins TRBV29-1 to TRBJ2-1; D might be TRBD2 (5 bases). Looked up from germline, CDR1 is SQVTM and CDR2 is ANQGSEA. The length of the CDR3 is 14 residues. V gave up 2 bases and J gave up 6 bases, with 14 bases separating them.

The chain recombines TRBV29-1 with TRBJ2-1; the D gene is possibly TRBD2 (6 bases). Germline CDR1 SQVTM, CDR2 ANQGSEA. There are 18 residues in the CDR3. Trimming removed 0 bases at V and 9 bases at J, with 27 bases between. The chain's CDR3 is CSVEDLSSGVRRRSEQFF. Written as DNA, the CDR3 is TGCAGCGTTGAAGATCTCTCTTCGGGAGTTCGAAGACGGAGTGAGCAGTTCTTC.

The genes are TRBV20-1 and TRBJ2-3; TRBD2 matches at 9 bases. Germline V gene sequence: CDR1 DFQATT, CDR2 SNEGSKA (reference sequence). Unmatched junction bases numbered 9, after V lost 3 bases and J lost 5 bases. The CDR3 has 15 amino acids. The CDR3 DNA reads as TGCAGTGCTAGTGGTAGCGGGGGCTCAGGAGATACGCAGTATTTT. Its protein is CSASGSGGSGDTQYF.

This clone was recorded a few times. The chain carries TRBV3-1 (or the pseudogene TRBV3-2) and TRBJ2-7; D is possibly TRBD1 (6 bases). V was trimmed by 0 bases and J by 2 bases, leaving 8 bases between them. This CDR3 comprises 14 residues. Per germline, CDR1 LGHDT and CDR2 YNNKEL (reference sequence). The CDR3 coding sequence is TGTGCCAGCAGCCAAGATTGGACAGCCTACGAGCAGTACTTC. Its translation is CASSQDWTAYEQYF.

The CDR3 region has the DNA TGTGCCAGTCAACAGGATAGCAATCAGCCCCAGCATTTT. As protein: CASQQDSNQPQHF. This chain links TRBV28 with TRBJ1-5; weak D call: TRBD1 (5 bases). Trimming cost V 9 bases and J 0 bases, with 9 bases left between them. CDR3 length: 13 residues. Germline-derived CDR1 and CDR2 are MDHEN and SYDVKM.

Only one count was recorded for this clone. The CDR3 protein is CASSLVSGPNTGELFF. CDR3 in DNA: TGTGCCAGCAGCTTAGTTAGCGGGCCGAACACCGGGGAGCTGTTTTTT. V is TRBV7-8 and J is TRBJ2-2; TRBD2 matches 7 bases. CDR1 and CDR2 from the germline V gene are SGHVS and FQNEAQ. J was trimmed by 0 bases and V by 1 base; bases with no gene match: 2. The CDR3 contains 16 residues.

The rearrangement links TRBV28 to TRBJ1-1, with TRBD1 matching 9 bases. CDR3 length: 15 amino acids. Germline V gene sequence: CDR1 MDHEN, CDR2 SYDVKM. V lost 5 bases, J lost 4 bases, and 8 bases stayed unmatched. In nucleotides, the CDR3 is TGTGCCAGCAGTCCCTCGGACAGGGGAGGCACTGAAGCTTTCTTT. Translated, it gives CASSPSDRGGTEAFF.

V is TRBV29-1 and J is TRBJ1-2; 10 bases map to TRBD1. V was clipped by 7 bases and J by 4 bases; unmatched bases: 6. The CDR3 has 13 amino acids. Per germline, CDR1 SQVTM and CDR2 ANQGSEA. The DNA for the CDR3 is TGCAGCGCTGACAGGGGGCAAAGCTATGGCTACACCTTC. Translation gives CSADRGQSYGYTF.

This chain joins TRBV3-1 (or the pseudogene TRBV3-2) and TRBJ2-2, with D possibly matching TRBD2 (5 bases). The germline gives CDR1 LGHDT, CDR2 YNNKEL (reference sequence). V gave up 0 bases and J gave up 0 bases, with 8 bases separating them. The CDR3 is 16 amino acids. The CDR3: CASSQDGSTNTGELFF. CDR3 sequence (DNA): TGTGCCAGCAGCCAAGATGGGAGTACGAACACCGGGGAGCTGTTTTTT.

The V call is TRBV3-1 (or the pseudogene TRBV3-2), the J call TRBJ1-4, with D uncertain. CDR1 and CDR2 from the germline V gene are LGHDT and YNNKEL (reference sequence). Trimming left V 4 bases short and J 5 bases short, with 8 bases between. This CDR3 contains 13 residues. The CDR3 nucleotides read TGTGCCAGCAGCCGTTCGGGGAATGAAAAACTGTTTTTT. It translates to CASSRSGNEKLFF.

This rearrangement joins TRBV28 to TRBJ2-7; unclear D gene. V was clipped by 3 bases and J by 4 bases, with 4 bases between them. The CDR3 sequence is 11 residues long. Germline V gene sequence: CDR1 MDHEN, CDR2 SYDVKM. CDR3 coding DNA: TGTGCCAGCAGTTTCGGGTACGAGCAGTACTTC. Its translation: CASSFGYEQYF.

The chain joins TRBV10-3 to TRBJ1-2; D gene unclear. The germline V and J ends were trimmed by 3 bases and 1 base, with 9 bases remaining between them. This CDR3 contains 14 residues. Germline V gene lookup returns CDR1 ENHRY and CDR2 SYGVKD. The CDR3 bases are TGTGCCATCAGTGACGTTCGCAGTAACTATGGCTACACCTTC. As protein: CAISDVRSNYGYTF.

This clone was counted a few times. The chain has TRBV6-1 and TRBJ1-5, with D possibly matching TRBD1 (5 bases). The CDR3 length is 16 residues. V was cut by 2 bases and J by 0 bases, with 11 bases left in between. Per the germline V gene, CDR1 is MNHNS and CDR2 is SASEGT. CDR3 protein: CASSERAGYSNQPQHF. The CDR3 DNA sequence: TGTGCCAGCAGTGAAAGGGCAGGGTATAGCAATCAGCCCCAGCATTTT.

This clone was found once. The rearrangement links TRBV19 to TRBJ2-5; 7 bases fit TRBD1. This CDR3 region has 15 residues. In germline, CDR1 is LNHDA, CDR2 SQIVND (reference sequence). V lost 5 bases to trimming and J lost 2 bases; unmatched junction nucleotides: 8. CDR3 sequence reads: CASSAPRDRQETQYF. The CDR3 region has the DNA TGTGCCAGTAGTGCACCAAGGGACAGACAAGAGACCCAGTACTTC.

The chain links TRBV13 to TRBJ1-1; the D is unclear. This CDR3 has 13 amino acids. Trimming removed 5 bases from V and 1 base from J, with 8 bases in between. Germline assignment: CDR1 PRHDT and CDR2 FYEKMQ (reference sequence). The CDR3 region has the DNA TGTGCCAGCAGCGTCTCGAGGAACACTGAAGCTTTCTTT. Its translation: CASSVSRNTEAFF. The variable domain in full, with the rest retrieved from reference TRBV13 and TRBJ1-1, is AAGVIQSPRHLIKEKRETATLKCYPIPRHDTVYWYQQGPGQDPQFLISFYEKMQSDKGSIPDRFSAQQFSDYHSELNMSSLELGDSALYFCASSVSRNTEAFFGQGTRLTVV.

The genes are TRBV19 and TRBJ1-5; D gene uncertain. Germline V gives CDR1 LNHDA, CDR2 SQIVND (reference sequence). V lost 2 bases to trimming and J lost 5 bases, with 19 bases between them. This CDR3 region has 17 residues. The CDR3 DNA reads as TGTGCCAGTAGTATACCCCCAACTTCTTCCGGGGATCAGCCCCAGCATTTT. It yields the protein CASSIPPTSSGDQPQHF.

The chain employs TRBV5-1 and TRBJ1-2, with 8 bases that match TRBD1. The ends lost 5 bases at V and 4 bases at J; junction bases unmatched: 7. Germline values: CDR1 SGHRS, CDR2 YFSETQ. CDR3 size: 14 residues. This CDR3 is CASSRDRTFYGYTF. In DNA form, the CDR3 reads TGCGCCAGCAGTCGGGACAGGACTTTCTATGGCTACACCTTC.

The V gene is TRBV5-1, the J gene TRBJ1-1; D call uncertain. Germline CDR1 is SGHRS and CDR2 is YFSETQ. V lost 5 bases and J 5 bases, leaving 13 bases between the germline ends. CDR3 length: 13 amino acids. CDR3 sequence: CASSSGEGTEAFF. The CDR3 bases are TGCGCCAGCAGTTCCGGGGAAGGGACTGAAGCTTTCTTT.